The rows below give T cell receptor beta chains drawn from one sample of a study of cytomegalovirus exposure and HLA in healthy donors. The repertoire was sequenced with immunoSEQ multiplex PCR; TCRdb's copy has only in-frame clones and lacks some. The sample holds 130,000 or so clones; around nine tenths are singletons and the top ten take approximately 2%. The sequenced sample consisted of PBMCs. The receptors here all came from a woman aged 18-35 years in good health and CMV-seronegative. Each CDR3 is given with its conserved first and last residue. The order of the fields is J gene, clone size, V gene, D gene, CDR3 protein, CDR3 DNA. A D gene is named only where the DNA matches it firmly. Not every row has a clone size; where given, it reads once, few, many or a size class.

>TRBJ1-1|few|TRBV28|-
CASIPGRGYTEAFF
TGTGCCAGCATCCCGGGCAGGGGTTACACTGAAGCTTTCTTT
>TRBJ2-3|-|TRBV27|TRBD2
CASSWTSGILGTQYF
TGTGCCAGCAGTTGGACTAGCGGGATTTTGGGTACGCAGTATTTT
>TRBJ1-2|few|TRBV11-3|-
CASSLVTGTYGYTF
TGTGCCAGCAGCTTAGTCACGGGAACCTATGGCTACACCTTC
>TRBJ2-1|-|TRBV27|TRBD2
CASRKLAGDYNEQFF
TGTGCCAGCAGAAAACTAGCGGGAGACTACAATGAGCAGTTCTTC
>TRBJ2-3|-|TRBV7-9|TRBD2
CASSLASRGSDTQYF
TGTGCCAGCAGCTTAGCTTCGCGGGGGTCAGATACGCAGTATTTT
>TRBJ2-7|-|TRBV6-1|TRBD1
CASSASTGSYEQYF
TGTGCCAGCAGTGCATCGACAGGGTCGTACGAGCAGTACTTC
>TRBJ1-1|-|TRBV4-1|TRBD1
CASSQTGAGTEAFF
TGCGCCAGCAGCCAGACAGGGGCGGGGACTGAAGCTTTCTTT
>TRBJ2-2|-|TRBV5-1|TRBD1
CASSQTGEANTGELFF
TGCGCCAGCAGCCAAACAGGGGAAGCGAACACCGGGGAGCTGTTTTTT
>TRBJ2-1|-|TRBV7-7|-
CASSLDRNTDNEQFF
TGTGCCAGCAGCTTAGACAGGAATACAGACAATGAGCAGTTCTTC
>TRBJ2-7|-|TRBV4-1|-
CASSQVDRTYEQYF
TGCGCCAGCAGCCAAGTTGACAGAACATACGAGCAGTACTTC
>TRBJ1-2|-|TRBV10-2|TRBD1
CASSEGRGLYGYTF
TGCGCCAGCAGTGAGGGCAGGGGGCTCTATGGCTACACCTTC
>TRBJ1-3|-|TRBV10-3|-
CAISESQFSGDTIYF
TGTGCCATCAGTGAGTCGCAGTTTTCGGGGGACACCATATATTTT
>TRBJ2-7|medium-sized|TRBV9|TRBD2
CASSPGLATDEQYF
TGTGCCAGCAGCCCCGGACTAGCGACCGACGAGCAGTACTTC
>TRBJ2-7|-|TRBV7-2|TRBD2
CASSGGLAGGEQYF
TGTGCCAGCAGCGGGGGACTAGCGGGAGGCGAGCAGTACTTC
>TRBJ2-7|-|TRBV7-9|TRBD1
CASSARDRPTYEQYF
TGTGCCAGCAGCGCCCGGGACAGGCCCACCTACGAGCAGTACTTC
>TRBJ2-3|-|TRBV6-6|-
CASSFPADTQYF
TGTGCCAGCAGTTTCCCGGCAGATACGCAGTATTTT
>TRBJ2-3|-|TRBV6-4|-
CASSDSSVDTDTQYF
TGTGCCAGCAGTGACTCCAGCGTTGACACAGATACGCAGTATTTT
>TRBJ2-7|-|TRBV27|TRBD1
CASEDRGTRPYEQYF
TGTGCCAGCGAGGACAGGGGGACCCGACCCTACGAGCAGTACTTC
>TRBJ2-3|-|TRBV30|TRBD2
CAWSQGLAGGEDTQYF
TGTGCCTGGAGCCAGGGACTAGCGGGGGGCGAAGATACGCAGTATTTT
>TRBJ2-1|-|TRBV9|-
CASSVAGGQILGNEQFF
TGTGCCAGCAGCGTAGCTGGAGGTCAGATCTTAGGTAATGAGCAGTTCTTC
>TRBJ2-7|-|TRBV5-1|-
CASSLMDSSYEQYF
TGCGCCAGCAGCTTGATGGACAGCTCCTACGAGCAGTACTTC
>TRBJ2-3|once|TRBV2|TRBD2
CASSESLWEGSTDTQYF
TGTGCCAGCAGTGAAAGTCTGTGGGAGGGTAGCACAGATACGCAGTATTTT
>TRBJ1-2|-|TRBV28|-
CASLSGGDGYTF
TGTGCCAGCCTTTCCGGGGGGGACGGCTACACCTTC
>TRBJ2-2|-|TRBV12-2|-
CASRSTFCIGELFF
TGTGCAAGTCGGAGTACCTTTTGTATTGGGGAGCTGTTTTTT
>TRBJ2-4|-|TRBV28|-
CASSSPGGDLGIQYF
TGTGCCAGCAGTTCCCCGGGTGGGGACTTGGGCATTCAGTACTTC
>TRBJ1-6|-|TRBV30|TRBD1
CAWGGAGTANSPLHF
TGTGCCTGGGGTGGGGCCGGGACAGCCAATTCACCCCTCCACTTT
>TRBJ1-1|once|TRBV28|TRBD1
CASSPGQVNTEAFF
TGTGCCAGCAGCCCGGGACAGGTGAACACTGAAGCTTTCTTT
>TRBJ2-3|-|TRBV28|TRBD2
CASRTSPTSSDTQYF
TGTGCCAGCAGGACCTCCCCGACTAGCTCAGATACGCAGTATTTT
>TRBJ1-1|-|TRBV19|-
CASSRGNTEAFF
TGTGCCAGTAGTCGGGGGAACACTGAAGCTTTCTTT
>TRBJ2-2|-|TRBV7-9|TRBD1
CASSPPGQGAGELFF
TGTGCCAGCAGCCCACCGGGACAGGGGGCAGGGGAGCTGTTTTTT
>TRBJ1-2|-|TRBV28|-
CASSSPSGGETSYGYTF
TGTGCCAGCAGTTCCCCCTCGGGTGGGGAGACTAGCTATGGCTACACCTTC
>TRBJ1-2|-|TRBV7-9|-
CASSSLRNGGNYGYTF
TGTGCCAGCAGCTCGCTAAGAAACGGAGGTAACTATGGCTACACCTTC
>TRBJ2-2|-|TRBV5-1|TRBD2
CASSLDGRAGELFF
TGCGCCAGCAGCTTGGACGGGAGGGCCGGGGAGCTGTTTTTT
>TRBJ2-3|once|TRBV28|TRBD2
CASSLFGTSGTDTQYF
TGTGCCAGCAGTTTGTTCGGGACTAGCGGCACAGATACGCAGTATTTT
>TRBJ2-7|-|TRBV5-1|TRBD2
CASSSGLPPSYEQYF
TGCGCCAGCAGCTCGGGACTACCACCTTCCTACGAGCAGTACTTC
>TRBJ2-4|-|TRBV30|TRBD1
CAWSTDRDVVTKNIQYF
TGTGCCTGGAGTACCGACAGGGACGTCGTGACCAAAAACATTCAGTACTTC
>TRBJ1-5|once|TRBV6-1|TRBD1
CAIRTGGVNEPQHF
TGTGCCATCCGGACAGGGGGGGTGAATGAGCCCCAGCATTTT
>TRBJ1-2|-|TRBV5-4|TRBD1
CASSFEGTGSVHTF
TGTGCCAGCAGCTTCGAAGGGACAGGGTCAGTGCACACCTTC
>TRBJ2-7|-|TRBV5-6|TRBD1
CASSLKDRVVNEQYF
TGTGCCAGCAGCCTAAAGGACAGGGTAGTAAACGAGCAGTACTTC
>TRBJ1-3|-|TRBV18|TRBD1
CASSPVVGTGSSGNTIYF
TGTGCCAGCTCACCTGTTGTCGGGACAGGATCCTCTGGAAACACCATATATTTT
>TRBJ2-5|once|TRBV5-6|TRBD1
CASSPGTGEETQYF
TGTGCCAGCAGCCCGGGGACAGGGGAAGAGACCCAGTACTTC
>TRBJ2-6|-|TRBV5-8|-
CASSPGPLLSGANVLTF
TGTGCCAGCAGCCCGGGTCCCCTCCTCTCTGGGGCCAACGTCCTGACTTTC
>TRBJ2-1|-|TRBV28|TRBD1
CASSLGDRVYNEQFF
TGTGCCAGCAGTTTAGGGGACAGGGTCTACAATGAGCAGTTCTTC
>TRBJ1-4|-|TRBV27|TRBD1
CASSFLPGQSNEKLFF
TGTGCCAGCAGTTTTCTGCCGGGACAGAGTAATGAAAAACTGTTTTTT
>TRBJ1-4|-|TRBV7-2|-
CASSYSTATNEKLFF
TGTGCCAGCAGCTATTCGACAGCAACTAATGAAAAACTGTTTTTT
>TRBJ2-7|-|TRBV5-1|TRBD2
CASRAAASGMISYEQYF
TGCGCCAGCAGGGCGGCGGCTAGCGGCATGATCTCCTACGAGCAGTACTTC
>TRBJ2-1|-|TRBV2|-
CASSGRDSYNEQFF
TGTGCCAGCAGTGGACGGGACTCCTACAATGAGCAGTTCTTC
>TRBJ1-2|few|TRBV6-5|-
CASSYIANYGYTF
TGTGCCAGCAGCTATATAGCTAACTATGGCTACACCTTC
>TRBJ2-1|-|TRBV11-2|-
CASSDQGIPYNEQFF
TGTGCCAGCAGCGATCAGGGGATCCCGTACAATGAGCAGTTCTTC
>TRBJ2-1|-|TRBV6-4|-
CASSDSLTSSYNEQFF
TGTGCCAGCAGTGACTCCTTGACTAGCTCCTACAATGAGCAGTTCTTC
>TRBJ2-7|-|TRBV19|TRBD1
CASSPHPGQNSYEQYF
TGTGCCAGTAGCCCTCATCCGGGACAGAACTCCTACGAGCAGTACTTC
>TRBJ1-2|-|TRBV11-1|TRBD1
CASSLRTGSSYTF
TGTGCCAGCAGCTTACGGACAGGGAGCAGCTACACCTTC
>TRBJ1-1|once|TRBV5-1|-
CASSLEAGNTEAFF
TGCGCCAGCAGCTTGGAGGCAGGGAACACTGAAGCTTTCTTT